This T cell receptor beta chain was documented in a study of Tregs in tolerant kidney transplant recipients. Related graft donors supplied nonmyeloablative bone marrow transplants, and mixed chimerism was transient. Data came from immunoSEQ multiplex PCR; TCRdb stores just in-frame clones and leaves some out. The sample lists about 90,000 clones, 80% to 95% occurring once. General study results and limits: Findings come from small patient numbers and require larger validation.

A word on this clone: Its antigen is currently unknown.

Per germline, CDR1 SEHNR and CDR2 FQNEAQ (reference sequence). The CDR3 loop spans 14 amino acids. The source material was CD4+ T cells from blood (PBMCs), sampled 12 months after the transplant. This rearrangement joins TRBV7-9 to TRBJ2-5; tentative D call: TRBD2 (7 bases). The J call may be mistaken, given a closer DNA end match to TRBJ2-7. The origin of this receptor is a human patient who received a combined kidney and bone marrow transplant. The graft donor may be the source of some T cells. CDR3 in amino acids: CASSQGGANYEQYF. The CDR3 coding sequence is TGTGCCAGCTCTCAAGGGGGGGCCAACTACGAGCAGTACTTC.